The subject of this entry is one TCR beta chain. Its antigen is not known. This table comes from immunoSEQ multiplex PCR, and its TCRdb copy is limited to in-frame clones, with some not included. The table lists thousands of clones, approximately 81% of them singletons, with around 8.1% in the top ten. The sample originates from a study of immune evolution from preneoplasia to lung adenocarcinoma. Points from the study as a whole: From normal lung to invasive adenocarcinoma, top clone frequencies appeared to decrease. Clonality was highest in normal lung, lower in later-stage lesions apparently.

Patients had resection in Japan or China between the mid-2010s and the late 2010s. H&E slides confirmed each diagnosis, reviewed by two pathologists independently. The germline CDR1 and CDR2 sequences are SNHLY and FYNNEI. V was pared by 5 bases and J by 3 bases, with 13 bases between. The CDR3 consists of 14 residues. This TCR derives from an older person with lung adenocarcinoma. V gene TRBV2 combines with J gene TRBJ1-1, with D hard to call. The sample comprised FFPE adjacent normal lung tissue. The CDR3, as DNA: TGTGCCAGCAGTCGGCAGCGAGCCCACACTGAAGCTTTCTTT. Protein product: CASSRQRAHTEAFF. Drawing the rest from reference TRBV2 and TRBJ1-1, the complete variable domain is EPEVTQTPSHQVTQMGQEVILRCVPISNHLYFYWYRQILGQKVEFLVSFYNNEISEKSEIFDDQFSVERPDGSNFTLKIRSTKLEDSAMYFCASSRQRAHTEAFFGQGTRLTVV.